This T cell receptor (beta chain) was retrieved from a study of cytomegalovirus exposure and HLA in healthy donors. CDR1 is MDHEN, CDR2 SYDVKM, per germline. The CDR3 consists of 16 residues. The J segment lost 5 bases and the V segment lost 4 bases, leaving 11 bases of the junction unmatched. This clone was seen a few times. This PCR relied on a set of 60 Vbeta primers and 13 Jbeta primers. TCRdb keeps only in-frame clones here, not all; method: immunoSEQ multiplex PCR. Of 150,000 or so clones in the sample, 65% to 75% were seen once. The sample taken for sequencing was PBMCs. The clonotype comes from a man aged 25 to 45 in good health and CMV-seronegative. The chain carries TRBV28 and TRBJ2-1; 7 bases match TRBD1. CDR3 nucleotide sequence: TGTGCCAGCAGTTCTCCTCTACAGGGGAACGACAATGAGCAGTTCTTC. Amino acids: CASSSPLQGNDNEQFF.